Listed here is a single T cell receptor (beta chain). Its cognate antigen is unknown. TCRdb keeps only in-frame clones here, not all; method: immunoSEQ multiplex PCR. This table has some 46,000 clones, 70% to 90% appearing once. Germline values: CDR1 LNHDA, CDR2 SQIVND (reference sequence). V lost 8 bases, J lost 2 bases, and 15 bases lay in between. CDR3 size: 14 residues. The source of the sample is a study of OX40 agonist ivuxolimab in advanced cancers. Study summary: Hepatocellular carcinoma, melanoma, renal cell or head and neck cancer was diagnosed in the dose-escalation patients. At about 82% male, the cohort had a mean age of 60 years, ranging from about 23 to 80. Study-level results: Both CD4+ and CD8+ T cell populations in blood had undergone clonal expansion by week 6 at 0.1 to 3.0 mg/kg. The study found that CD8+ T cells averaged more expanded clones than CD4+.

Sequences were derived from CD4+ or CD8+ T cells sorted from blood, sampled in a trial of the OX40 agonist ivuxolimab. The chain is built from TRBV19 and TRBJ1-2; D gene ambiguous. This TCR derives from an adult with an advanced solid tumor such as melanoma, head and neck, liver or kidney cancer. The CDR3 spells CASEAGSSNYGYTF. CDR3 nucleotide sequence: TGTGCCAGTGAGGCAGGATCATCAAACTATGGCTACACCTTC. Together with reference TRBV19 and TRBJ1-2, the CDR3 gives the full variable domain: DGGITQSPKYLFRKEGQNVTLSCEQNLNHDAMYWYRQDPGQGLRLIYYSQIVNDFQKGDIAEGYSVSREKKESFPLTVTSAQKNPTAFYLCASEAGSSNYGYTFGSGTRLTVV.